The present TCR beta chain was sequenced within a study of metastatic and nonmetastatic thyroid tumors. Study context: Repertoires from malignant and benign thyroid patients were compared across blood and tumor or nodule tissue.

Thyroid surgery was performed in patients who had received no treatment beforehand. The length of the CDR3 is 14 residues. Trimming shortened V by 2 bases and J by 6 bases, and 11 bases separated the two germline ends. Germline V lookup: CDR1 MNHNS, CDR2 SASEGT. TCRdb reprocessed the PCR reads via MiXCR. The sample consists of 35,000 to 50,000 clones, 25% to 30% of them appearing once. The sequencing input was blood. The clonotype comes from a male donor with papillary thyroid cancer or a benign thyroid nodule (not recorded which). Some clones in this sample may be carry-over from other donors' samples. The V and J genes are TRBV6-1 and TRBJ2-4; D tentatively reads TRBD1 or TRBD2 (6 bases each). CDR3 bases: TGTGCCAGCAGTGAATCAGGGGACTTAAACATTCAGTACTTC. This sequence encodes CASSESGDLNIQYF.